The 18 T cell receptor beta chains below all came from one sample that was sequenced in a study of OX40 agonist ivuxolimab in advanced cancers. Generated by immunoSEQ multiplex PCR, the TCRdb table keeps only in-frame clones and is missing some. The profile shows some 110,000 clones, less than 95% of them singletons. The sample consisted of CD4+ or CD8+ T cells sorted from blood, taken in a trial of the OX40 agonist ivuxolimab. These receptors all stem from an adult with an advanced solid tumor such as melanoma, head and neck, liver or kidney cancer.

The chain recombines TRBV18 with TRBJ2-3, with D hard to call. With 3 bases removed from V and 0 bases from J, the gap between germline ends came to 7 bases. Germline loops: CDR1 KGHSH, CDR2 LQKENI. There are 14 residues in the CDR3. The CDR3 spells CASSPGPSTDTQYF. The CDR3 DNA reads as TGTGCCAGCTCACCTGGACCTAGCACAGATACGCAGTATTTT.

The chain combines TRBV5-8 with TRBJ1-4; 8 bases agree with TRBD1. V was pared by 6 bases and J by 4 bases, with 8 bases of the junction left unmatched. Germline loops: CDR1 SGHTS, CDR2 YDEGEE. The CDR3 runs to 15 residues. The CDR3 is CASTRQGYGNEKLFF. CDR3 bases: TGTGCCAGCACGCGACAGGGGTACGGTAATGAAAAACTGTTTTTT.

As DNA, the CDR3 is TGTGCCAGCAGTGAACAGGGGGCCGGTTCACCCCTCCACTTT. Its translation is CASSEQGAGSPLHF. The rearrangement joins TRBV6-1 to TRBJ1-6; 8 bases fit TRBD1. The V gene's germline CDR1 is MNHNS and CDR2 SASEGT. This CDR3 has 14 amino acids. Germline trimming cut 2 bases from V and 9 bases from J; bases unmatched to any gene: 3.

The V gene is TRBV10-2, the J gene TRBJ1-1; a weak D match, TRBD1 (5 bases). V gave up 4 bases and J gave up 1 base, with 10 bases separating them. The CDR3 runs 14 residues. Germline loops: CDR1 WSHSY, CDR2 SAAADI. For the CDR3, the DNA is TGCGCCAGCAGTGCCGGGGGAAAGAACACTGAAGCTTTCTTT. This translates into CASSAGGKNTEAFF.

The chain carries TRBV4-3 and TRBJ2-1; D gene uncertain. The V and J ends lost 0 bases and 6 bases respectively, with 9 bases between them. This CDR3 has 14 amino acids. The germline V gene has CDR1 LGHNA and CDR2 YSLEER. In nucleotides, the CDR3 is TGCGCCAGCAGCCAAGATGGATGGGGCAATGAGCAGTTCTTC. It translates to CASSQDGWGNEQFF.

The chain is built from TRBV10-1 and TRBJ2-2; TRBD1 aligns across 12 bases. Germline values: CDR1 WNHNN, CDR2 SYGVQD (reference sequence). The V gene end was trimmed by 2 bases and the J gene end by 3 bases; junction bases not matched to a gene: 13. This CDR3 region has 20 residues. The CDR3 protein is CASSEPGTGGQRTDTGELFF. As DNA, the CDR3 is TGCGCCAGCAGTGAGCCGGGGACAGGGGGCCAAAGAACGGACACCGGGGAGCTGTTTTTT.

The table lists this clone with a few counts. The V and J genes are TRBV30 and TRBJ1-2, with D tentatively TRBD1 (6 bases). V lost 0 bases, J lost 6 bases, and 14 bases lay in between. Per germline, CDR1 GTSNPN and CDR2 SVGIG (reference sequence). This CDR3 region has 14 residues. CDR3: CAWSVLGRGNGYTF. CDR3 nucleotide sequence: TGTGCCTGGAGTGTACTCGGAAGGGGGAATGGCTACACCTTC. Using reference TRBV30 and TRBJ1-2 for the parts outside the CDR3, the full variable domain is SQTIHQWPATLVQPVGSPLSLECTVEGTSNPNLYWYRQAAGRGLQLLFYSVGIGQISSEVPQNLSASRPQDRQFILSSKKLLLSDSGFYLCAWSVLGRGNGYTFGSGTRLTVV.

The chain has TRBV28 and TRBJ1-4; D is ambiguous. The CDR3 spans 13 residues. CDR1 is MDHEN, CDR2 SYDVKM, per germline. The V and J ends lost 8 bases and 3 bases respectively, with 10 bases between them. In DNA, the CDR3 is TGTGCCAGCGAGCGAGCAGCTAATGAAAAACTGTTTTTT. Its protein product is CASERAANEKLFF.

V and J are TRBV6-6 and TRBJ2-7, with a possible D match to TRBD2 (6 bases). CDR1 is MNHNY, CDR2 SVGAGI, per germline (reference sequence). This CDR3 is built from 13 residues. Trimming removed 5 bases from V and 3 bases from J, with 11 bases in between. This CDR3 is CASSKSGVYEQYF. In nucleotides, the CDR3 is TGTGCCAGCAGTAAATCGGGAGTCTACGAGCAGTACTTC.

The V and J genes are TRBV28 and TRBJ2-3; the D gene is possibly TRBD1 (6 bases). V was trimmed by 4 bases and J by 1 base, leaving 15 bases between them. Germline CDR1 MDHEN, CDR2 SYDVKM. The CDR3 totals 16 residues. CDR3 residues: CASSSPGERGTDTQYF. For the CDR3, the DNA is TGTGCCAGCAGTTCGCCAGGGGAAAGAGGCACAGATACGCAGTATTTT.

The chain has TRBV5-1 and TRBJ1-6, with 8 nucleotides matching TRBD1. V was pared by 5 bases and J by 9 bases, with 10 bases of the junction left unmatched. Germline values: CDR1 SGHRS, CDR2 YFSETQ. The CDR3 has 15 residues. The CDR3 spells CASRPLQGGASPLHF. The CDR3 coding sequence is TGCGCCAGCAGACCCCTACAGGGGGGAGCTTCACCCCTCCACTTT.

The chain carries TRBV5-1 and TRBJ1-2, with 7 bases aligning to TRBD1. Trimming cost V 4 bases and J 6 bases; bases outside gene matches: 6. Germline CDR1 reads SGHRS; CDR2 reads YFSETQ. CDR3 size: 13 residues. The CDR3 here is CASSRDSGDGYTF. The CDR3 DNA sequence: TGCGCCAGCAGCCGGGACAGTGGGGATGGCTACACCTTC.

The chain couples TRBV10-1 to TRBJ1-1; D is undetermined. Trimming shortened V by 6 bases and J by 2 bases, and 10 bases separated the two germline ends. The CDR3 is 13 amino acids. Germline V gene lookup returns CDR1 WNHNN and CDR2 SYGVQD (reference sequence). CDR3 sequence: CASRKLLNTEAFF. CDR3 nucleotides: TGCGCCAGCAGAAAGCTCTTAAACACTGAAGCTTTCTTT.

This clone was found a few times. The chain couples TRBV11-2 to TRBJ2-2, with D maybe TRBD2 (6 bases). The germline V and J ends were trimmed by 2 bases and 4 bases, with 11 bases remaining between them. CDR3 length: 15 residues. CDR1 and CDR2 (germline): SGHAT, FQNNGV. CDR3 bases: TGTGCCAGCAGCTTATTGACCGGGAGCACCGGGGAGCTGTTTTTT. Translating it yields CASSLLTGSTGELFF.

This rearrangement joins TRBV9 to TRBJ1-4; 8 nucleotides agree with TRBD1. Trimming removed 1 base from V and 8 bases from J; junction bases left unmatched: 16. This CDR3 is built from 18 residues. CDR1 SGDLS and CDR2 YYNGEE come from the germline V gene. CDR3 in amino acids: CASSVFPGQVLGPEKLFF. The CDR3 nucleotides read TGTGCCAGCAGCGTATTTCCGGGACAGGTCCTGGGTCCCGAAAAACTGTTTTTT.

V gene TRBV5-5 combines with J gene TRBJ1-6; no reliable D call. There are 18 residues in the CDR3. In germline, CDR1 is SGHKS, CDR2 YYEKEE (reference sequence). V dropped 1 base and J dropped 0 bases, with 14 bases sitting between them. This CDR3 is CASSLIYGGSSYNSPLHF. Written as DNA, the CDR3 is TGTGCCAGCAGCTTGATTTACGGCGGGAGCTCCTATAATTCACCCCTCCACTTT.

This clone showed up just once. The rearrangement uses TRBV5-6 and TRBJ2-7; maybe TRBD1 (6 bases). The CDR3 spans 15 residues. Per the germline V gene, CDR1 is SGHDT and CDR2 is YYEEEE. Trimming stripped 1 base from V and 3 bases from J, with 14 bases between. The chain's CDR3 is CASSLLQGRDYEQYF. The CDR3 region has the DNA TGTGCCAGCAGCTTGTTACAGGGCAGGGACTACGAGCAGTACTTC.

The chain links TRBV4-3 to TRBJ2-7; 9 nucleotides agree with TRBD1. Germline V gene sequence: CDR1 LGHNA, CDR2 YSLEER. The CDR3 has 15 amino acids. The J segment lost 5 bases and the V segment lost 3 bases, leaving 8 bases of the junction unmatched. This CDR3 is CASSQAGTGFDEQYF. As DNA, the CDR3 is TGCGCCAGCAGCCAGGCCGGGACAGGGTTCGACGAGCAGTACTTC.